This is a list of T cell receptor beta chains from one sample in a study of shared clonotypes between healthy human individuals. Clones were read by immunoSEQ multiplex PCR, and TCRdb kept only the in-frame ones, dropping some. The table records 600,000 to 700,000 clones, about three quarters of them present only once. Sample: memory CD4+ T cells sorted from blood. Source of these receptors: a woman aged 30 to 39 in good health. The CDR3 runs from the conserved cysteine through the conserved F or W. D genes are given only for firm matches. Rows give clone size only sometimes, using once, few, many, or a class for an expanded clone.

J: TRBJ1-4
D: TRBD1
size: few
V: TRBV28
DNA: TGTGCCAGCAGTCCCCAAGGACAGGAGAATGAAAAACTGTTTTTT
CDR3: CASSPQGQENEKLFF

J: TRBJ2-3
D: TRBD2
size: few
V: TRBV5-1
DNA: TGCGCCAGCAGCCACGGGACTAGCGGCAATACGCAGTATTTT
CDR3: CASSHGTSGNTQYF

J: TRBJ2-3
D: TRBD2
size: NA
V: TRBV27
DNA: TGTGCCAGCAGTCTTCGTCCGGGACTAGGCACAGATACGCAGTATTTT
CDR3: CASSLRPGLGTDTQYF

J: TRBJ2-5
D: TRBD1
size: NA
V: TRBV28
DNA: TGTGCCAGCAGCCAGGGGGTTGTAAGGGAGACCCAGTACTTC
CDR3: CASSQGVVRETQYF

J: TRBJ2-3
D: NA
size: NA
V: TRBV28
DNA: TGTGCCAGCAGTTTAGTCCCCCAGAGCACAGATACGCAGTATTTT
CDR3: CASSLVPQSTDTQYF

J: TRBJ2-1
D: NA
size: NA
V: TRBV7-6
DNA: TGTGCCAGCAGCTTACGCTCGAGGGGCCTGATCAATTACAATGAGCAGTTCTTC
CDR3: CASSLRSRGLINYNEQFF

J: TRBJ1-1
D: NA
size: NA
V: TRBV2
DNA: TGTGCCAGCACTGGACACAACGGGTTGAGTGACACTGAAGCTTTCTTT
CDR3: CASTGHNGLSDTEAFF

J: TRBJ1-5
D: NA
size: NA
V: TRBV28
DNA: TGTGCCACCGACAGGAGCAATCAGCCCCAGCATTTT
CDR3: CATDRSNQPQHF

J: TRBJ1-1
D: NA
size: NA
V: TRBV2
DNA: TGTGCCAGCAGTCCACGACCCAGGAACACTGAAGCTTTCTTT
CDR3: CASSPRPRNTEAFF

J: TRBJ2-5
D: NA
size: few
V: TRBV5-4
DNA: TGTGCCAGCAGCTTGGGGGGCGAAGAGACCCAGTACTTC
CDR3: CASSLGGEETQYF

J: TRBJ2-1
D: TRBD2
size: NA
V: TRBV7-6
DNA: TGTGCCAGCAGCTTATCACCGACTAGCGGCATCTACAATGAGCAGTTCTTC
CDR3: CASSLSPTSGIYNEQFF